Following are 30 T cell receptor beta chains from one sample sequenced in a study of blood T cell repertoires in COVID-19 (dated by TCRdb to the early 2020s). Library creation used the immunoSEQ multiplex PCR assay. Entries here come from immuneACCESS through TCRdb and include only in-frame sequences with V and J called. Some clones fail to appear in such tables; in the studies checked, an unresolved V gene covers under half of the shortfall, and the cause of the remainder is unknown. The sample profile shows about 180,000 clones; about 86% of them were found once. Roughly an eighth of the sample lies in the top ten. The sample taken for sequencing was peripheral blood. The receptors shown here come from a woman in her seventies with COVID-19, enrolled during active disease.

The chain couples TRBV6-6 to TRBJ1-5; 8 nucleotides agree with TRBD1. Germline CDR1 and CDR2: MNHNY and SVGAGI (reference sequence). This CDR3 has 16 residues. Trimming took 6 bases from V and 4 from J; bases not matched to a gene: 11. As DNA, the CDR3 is TGTGCCAGCAGCTTCCAGACAGGGGCGGCAAATCAGCCCCAGCATTTT. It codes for CASSFQTGAANQPQHF.

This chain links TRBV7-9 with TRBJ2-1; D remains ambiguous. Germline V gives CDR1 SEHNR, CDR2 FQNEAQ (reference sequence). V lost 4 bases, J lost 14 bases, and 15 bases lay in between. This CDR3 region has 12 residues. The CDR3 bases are TGTGCCAGCAGCTCCCGTCCCAACAAAGAGTTCTTC. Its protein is CASSSRPNKEFF.

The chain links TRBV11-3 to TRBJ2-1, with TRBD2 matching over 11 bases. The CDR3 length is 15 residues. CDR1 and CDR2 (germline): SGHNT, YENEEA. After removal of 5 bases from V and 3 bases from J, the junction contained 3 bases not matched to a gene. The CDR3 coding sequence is TGTGCCAGCAGCCAACTAGCGGGAGACTACAATGAGCAGTTCTTC. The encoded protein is CASSQLAGDYNEQFF.

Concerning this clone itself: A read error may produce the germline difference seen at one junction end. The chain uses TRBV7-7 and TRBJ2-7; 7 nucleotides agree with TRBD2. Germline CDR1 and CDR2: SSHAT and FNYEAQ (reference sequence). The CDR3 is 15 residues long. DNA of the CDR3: TGTGCTAGCAGCCCCGCGGGGAGGGGCGTCTACGAGCAGTACTTC. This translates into CASSPAGRGVYEQYF.

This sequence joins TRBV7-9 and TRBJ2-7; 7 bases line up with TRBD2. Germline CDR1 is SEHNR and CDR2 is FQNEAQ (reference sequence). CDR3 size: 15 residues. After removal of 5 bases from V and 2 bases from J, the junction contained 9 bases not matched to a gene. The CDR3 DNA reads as TGTGCCAGCAGCCGGCTTCTAGCGGTTCCCTACGAGCAGTACTTC. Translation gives CASSRLLAVPYEQYF.

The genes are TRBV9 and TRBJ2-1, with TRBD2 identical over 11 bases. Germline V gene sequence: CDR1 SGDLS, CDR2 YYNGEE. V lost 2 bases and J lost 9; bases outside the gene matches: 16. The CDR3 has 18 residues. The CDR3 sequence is CASSVGPPELAGGREQFF. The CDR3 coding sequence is TGTGCCAGCAGCGTGGGGCCCCCCGAGCTAGCGGGAGGTCGTGAGCAGTTCTTC.

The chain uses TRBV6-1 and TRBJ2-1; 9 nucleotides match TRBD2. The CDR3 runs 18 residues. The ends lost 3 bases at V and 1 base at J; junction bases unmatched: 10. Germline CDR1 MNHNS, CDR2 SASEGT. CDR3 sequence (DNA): TGTGCCAGCAGTGAGTCGAGCGGGAGGTCTTGGTCCTACAATGAGCAGTTCTTC. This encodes CASSESSGRSWSYNEQFF.

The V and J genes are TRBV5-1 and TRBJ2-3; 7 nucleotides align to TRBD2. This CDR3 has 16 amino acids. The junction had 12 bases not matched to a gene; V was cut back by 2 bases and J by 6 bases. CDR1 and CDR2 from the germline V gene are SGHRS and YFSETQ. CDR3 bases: TGCGCCAGCAGCTTACGCGGGAGCCGGGCCGGGGATACGCAGTATTTT. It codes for CASSLRGSRAGDTQYF. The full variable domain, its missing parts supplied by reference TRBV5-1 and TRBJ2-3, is KAGVTQTPRYLIKTRGQQVTLSCSPISGHRSVSWYQQTPGQGLQFLFEYFSETQRNKGNFPGRFSGRQFSNSRSEMNVSTLELGDSALYLCASSLRGSRAGDTQYFGPGTRLTVL.

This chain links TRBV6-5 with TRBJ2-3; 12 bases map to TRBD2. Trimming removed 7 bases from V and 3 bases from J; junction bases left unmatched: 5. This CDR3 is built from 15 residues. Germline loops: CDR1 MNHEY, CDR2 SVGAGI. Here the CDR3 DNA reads TGTGCCAGCACACCACTAGCGGGAGGTACAGATACGCAGTATTTT. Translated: CASTPLAGGTDTQYF.

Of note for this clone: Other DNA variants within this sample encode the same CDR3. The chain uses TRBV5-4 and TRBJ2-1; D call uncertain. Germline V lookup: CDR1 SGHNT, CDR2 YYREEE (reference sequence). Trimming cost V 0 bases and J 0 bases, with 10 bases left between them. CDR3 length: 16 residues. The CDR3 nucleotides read TGTGCCAGCAGCTTGGGGCAGGCTTCCTCCTACAATGAGCAGTTCTTC. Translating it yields CASSLGQASSYNEQFF.

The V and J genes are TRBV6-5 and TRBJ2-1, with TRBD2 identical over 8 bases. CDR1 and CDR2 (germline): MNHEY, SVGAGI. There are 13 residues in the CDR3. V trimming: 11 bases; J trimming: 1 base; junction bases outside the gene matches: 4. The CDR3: CAASGSSYNEQFF. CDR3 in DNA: TGTGCCGCTAGCGGGTCTTCCTACAATGAGCAGTTCTTC.

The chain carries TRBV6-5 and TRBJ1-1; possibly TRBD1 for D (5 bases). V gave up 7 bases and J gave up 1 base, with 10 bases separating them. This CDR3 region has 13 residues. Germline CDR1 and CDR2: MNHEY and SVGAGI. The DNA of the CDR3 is TGTGCCAGCACCCAGGGTGGGAACACTGAAGCTTTCTTT. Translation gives CASTQGGNTEAFF.

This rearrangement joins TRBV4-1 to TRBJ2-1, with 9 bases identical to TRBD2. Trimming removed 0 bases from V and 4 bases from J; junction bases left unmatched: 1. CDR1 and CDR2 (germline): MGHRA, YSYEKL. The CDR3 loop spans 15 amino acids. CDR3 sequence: CASSQEAGGYNEQFF. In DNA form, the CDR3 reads TGCGCCAGCAGCCAAGAAGCGGGGGGATACAATGAGCAGTTCTTC.

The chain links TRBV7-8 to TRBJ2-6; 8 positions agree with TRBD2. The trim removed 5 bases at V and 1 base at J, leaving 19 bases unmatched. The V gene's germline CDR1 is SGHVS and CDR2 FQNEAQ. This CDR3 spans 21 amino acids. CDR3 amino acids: CASSPSRVLAVDKSGANVLTF. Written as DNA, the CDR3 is TGTGCCAGCAGCCCGAGCCGCGTACTAGCGGTCGATAAGTCTGGGGCCAACGTCCTGACTTTC.

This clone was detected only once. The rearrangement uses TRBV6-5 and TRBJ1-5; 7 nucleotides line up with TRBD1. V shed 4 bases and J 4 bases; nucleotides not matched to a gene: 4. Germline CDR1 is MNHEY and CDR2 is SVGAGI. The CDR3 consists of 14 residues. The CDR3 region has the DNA TGTGCCAGCAGTTCCGGGACAGCAAATCAGCCCCAGCATTTT. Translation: CASSSGTANQPQHF.

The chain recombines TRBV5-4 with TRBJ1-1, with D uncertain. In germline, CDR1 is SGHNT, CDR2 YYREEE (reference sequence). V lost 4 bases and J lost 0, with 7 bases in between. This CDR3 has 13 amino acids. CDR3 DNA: TGTGCCAGCAGCCGCTACCTGAACACTGAAGCTTTCTTT. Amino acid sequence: CASSRYLNTEAFF.

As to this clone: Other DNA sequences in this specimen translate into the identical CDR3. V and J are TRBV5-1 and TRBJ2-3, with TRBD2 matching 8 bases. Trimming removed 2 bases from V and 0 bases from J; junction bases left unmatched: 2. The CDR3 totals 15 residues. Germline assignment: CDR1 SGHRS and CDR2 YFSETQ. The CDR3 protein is CASSFSGKSTDTQYF. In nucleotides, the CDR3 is TGCGCCAGCAGCTTTAGCGGGAAAAGCACAGATACGCAGTATTTT.

CDR3 loop: CASSLRTGGVDQPQHF. CDR3 nucleotides: TGTGCCAGCAGCCTCCGGACAGGAGGGGTGGATCAGCCCCAGCATTTT. This chain connects TRBV13 to TRBJ1-5; the match to TRBD1 covers 7 bases. With 5 bases clipped from V and 5 bases from J, the junction kept 12 bases outside the gene matches. The CDR3 is 16 amino acids. Germline CDR1 and CDR2: PRHDT and FYEKMQ (reference sequence).

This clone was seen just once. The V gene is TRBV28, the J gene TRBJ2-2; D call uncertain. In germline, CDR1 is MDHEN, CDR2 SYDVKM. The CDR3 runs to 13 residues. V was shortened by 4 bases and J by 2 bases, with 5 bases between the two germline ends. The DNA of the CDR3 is TGTGCCAGCAGTTCCCAAAACACCGGGGAGCTGTTTTTT. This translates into CASSSQNTGELFF.

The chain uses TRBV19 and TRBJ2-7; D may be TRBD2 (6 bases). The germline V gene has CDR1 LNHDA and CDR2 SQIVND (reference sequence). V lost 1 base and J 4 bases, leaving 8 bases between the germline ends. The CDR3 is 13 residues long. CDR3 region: CASSIVAGYEQYF. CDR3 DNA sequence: TGTGCCAGTAGTATAGTTGCGGGATACGAGCAGTACTTC.

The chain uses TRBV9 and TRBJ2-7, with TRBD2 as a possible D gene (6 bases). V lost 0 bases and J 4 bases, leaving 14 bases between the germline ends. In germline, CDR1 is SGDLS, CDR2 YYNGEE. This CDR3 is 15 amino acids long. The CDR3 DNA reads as TGTGCCAGCAGCGTAGCGGGAGTCGGTTTTTACGAGCAGTACTTC. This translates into CASSVAGVGFYEQYF.

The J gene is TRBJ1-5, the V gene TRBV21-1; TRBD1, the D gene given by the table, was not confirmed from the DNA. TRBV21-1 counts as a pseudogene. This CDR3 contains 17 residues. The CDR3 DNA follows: TGTGCCAGCAGCAAAAAGGGGGACAGGGGATGGGATCAGCCCCAGCATTTT. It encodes CASSKKGDRGWDQPQHF.

CDR3 loop: CASSIDSGLSTDTQYF. CDR3 nucleotides: TGTGCCAGTAGTATAGATTCCGGACTGAGCACAGATACGCAGTATTTT. The genes are TRBV19 and TRBJ2-3; tentative D call: TRBD2 (5 bases). V was clipped by 0 bases and J by 0 bases, with 10 bases between them. Per germline, CDR1 LNHDA and CDR2 SQIVND (reference sequence). This CDR3 comprises 16 residues.

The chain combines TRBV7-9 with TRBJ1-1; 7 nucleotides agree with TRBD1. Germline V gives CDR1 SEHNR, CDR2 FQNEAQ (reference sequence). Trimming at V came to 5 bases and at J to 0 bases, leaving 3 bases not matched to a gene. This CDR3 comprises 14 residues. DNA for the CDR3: TGTGCCAGCAGCCAGGGACAGCTGAACACTGAAGCTTTCTTT. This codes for CASSQGQLNTEAFF.

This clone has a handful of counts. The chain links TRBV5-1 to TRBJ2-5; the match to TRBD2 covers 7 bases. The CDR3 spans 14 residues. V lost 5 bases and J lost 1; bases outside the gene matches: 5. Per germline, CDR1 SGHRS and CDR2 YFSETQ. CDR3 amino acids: CASRRSSGQETQYF. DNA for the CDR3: TGCGCCAGCAGGCGGTCTAGCGGCCAAGAGACCCAGTACTTC.

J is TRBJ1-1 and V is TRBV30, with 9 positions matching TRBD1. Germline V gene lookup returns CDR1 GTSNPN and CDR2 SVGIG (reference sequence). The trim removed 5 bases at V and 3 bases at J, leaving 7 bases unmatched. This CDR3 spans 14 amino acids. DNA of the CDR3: TGTGCCTGGTCCCGGGACAGGGCCGACACTGAAGCTTTCTTT. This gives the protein CAWSRDRADTEAFF.

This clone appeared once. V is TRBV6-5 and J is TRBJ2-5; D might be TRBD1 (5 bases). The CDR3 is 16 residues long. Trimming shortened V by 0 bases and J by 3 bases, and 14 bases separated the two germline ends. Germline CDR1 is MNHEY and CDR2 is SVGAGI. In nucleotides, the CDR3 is TGTGCCAGCAGTTACTCGTTTCAGGGAACGAAAGAGACCCAGTACTTC. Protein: CASSYSFQGTKETQYF.

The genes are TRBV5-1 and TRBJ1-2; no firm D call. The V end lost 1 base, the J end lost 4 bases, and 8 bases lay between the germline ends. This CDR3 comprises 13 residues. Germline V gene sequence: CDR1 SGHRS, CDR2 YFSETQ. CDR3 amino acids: CASSLPSLYGYTF. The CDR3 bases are TGCGCCAGCAGCTTGCCCAGTCTCTATGGCTACACCTTC.

This CDR3 reads CATSRALAGPRTDTQYF. CDR3 nucleotides: TGTGCCACCAGCAGAGCTCTAGCGGGACCACGCACAGATACGCAGTATTTT. The gene calls are TRBV15 and TRBJ2-3; 9 bases match TRBD2. Losses at the gene ends were 1 base for V and 1 base for J; bases not matched to a gene: 6. Germline V CDR1 and CDR2: LNHNV, YYDKDF (reference sequence). The CDR3 covers 17 residues.

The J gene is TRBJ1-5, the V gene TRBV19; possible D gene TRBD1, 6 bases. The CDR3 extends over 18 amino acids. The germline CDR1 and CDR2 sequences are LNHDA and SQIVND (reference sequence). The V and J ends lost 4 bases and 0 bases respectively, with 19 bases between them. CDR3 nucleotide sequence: TGTGCCAGTAGTAGGATTTCCACCAGGGGTGCTAGCAATCAGCCCCAGCATTTT. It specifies CASSRISTRGASNQPQHF.